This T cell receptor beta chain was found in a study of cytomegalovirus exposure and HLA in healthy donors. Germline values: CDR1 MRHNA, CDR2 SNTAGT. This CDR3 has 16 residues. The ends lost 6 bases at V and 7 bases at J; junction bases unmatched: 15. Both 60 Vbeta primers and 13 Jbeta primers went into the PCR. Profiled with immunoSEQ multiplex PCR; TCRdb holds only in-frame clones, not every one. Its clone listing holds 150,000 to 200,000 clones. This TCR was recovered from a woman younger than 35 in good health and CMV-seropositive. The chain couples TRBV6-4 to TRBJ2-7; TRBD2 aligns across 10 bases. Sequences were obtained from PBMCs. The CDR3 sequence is CASSPPTSGVGGEQYF. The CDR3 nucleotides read TGTGCCAGCAGCCCACCTACTAGCGGGGTTGGAGGGGAGCAGTACTTC.